The next 5 T cell receptor beta chains were all read from a single sample in a study of Ad26.COV2.S vaccination and SARS-CoV-2 variants. Indicated treatment: around 19 received Ad26.COV2.S at low or high dose, single or two shots; roughly five received placebo; per-sample allocation not given. Sampling took place 63 days after the first vaccine or placebo injection. Profiled with immunoSEQ multiplex PCR; TCRdb holds only in-frame clones, not every one. This repertoire shows some 460,000 clones, 89% found once; its top ten account for 1.7%. The material sequenced was peripheral blood, taken in a trial of Ad26.COV2.S vaccine versus placebo. The source of these receptors is a person between 18 and 65 years old who received the Ad26.COV2.S COVID-19 vaccine or a placebo.

The chain couples TRBV27 to TRBJ2-1; possibly TRBD1 for D (5 bases). The germline gives CDR1 MNHEY, CDR2 SMNVEV (reference sequence). This CDR3 is 14 amino acids long. With 5 bases removed from V and 4 bases from J, the gap between germline ends came to 12 bases. The CDR3 DNA reads TGTGCCAGCAGTCGCTCGACAGCTTACAATGAGCAGTTCTTC. Protein: CASSRSTAYNEQFF.

This chain connects TRBV27 to TRBJ2-5; maybe TRBD1 (5 bases). The V end was cut by 0 bases, the J end by 5 bases, with 10 bases between. This CDR3 region has 14 residues. Per germline, CDR1 MNHEY and CDR2 SMNVEV (reference sequence). CDR3 DNA sequence: TGTGCCAGCAGTTTATCAGGGGCGATCGAGACCCAGTACTTC. Translating it yields CASSLSGAIETQYF.

The rearrangement links TRBV30 to TRBJ2-2; the match to TRBD2 covers 10 bases. The germline V gene encodes CDR1 GTSNPN and CDR2 SVGIG (reference sequence). CDR3 length: 15 amino acids. Losses at the gene ends were 5 bases for V and 3 bases for J; bases not matched to a gene: 6. CDR3 loop: CAWLAGGAHTGELFF. In DNA, the CDR3 is TGTGCCTGGTTAGCGGGGGGTGCGCACACCGGGGAGCTGTTTTTT.

The chain carries TRBV30 and TRBJ1-2; tentative D call: TRBD1 (6 bases). The CDR3 extends over 14 amino acids. CDR1 is GTSNPN, CDR2 SVGIG, per germline (reference sequence). V lost 0 bases to trimming and J lost 6 bases, with 14 bases between them. This CDR3 is CAWSVNRVFNGYTF. CDR3 sequence (DNA): TGTGCCTGGAGTGTAAACAGGGTTTTCAATGGCTACACCTTC.

V gene TRBV5-1 combines with J gene TRBJ2-5; 8 bases line up with TRBD1. CDR1 SGHRS and CDR2 YFSETQ come from the germline V gene. CDR3 size: 16 residues. Trimming cost V 0 bases and J 5 bases; bases outside gene matches: 9. The CDR3 spells CASSLEGRGRSETQYF. In DNA form, the CDR3 reads TGCGCCAGCAGCTTGGAGGGCAGGGGGCGTTCGGAGACCCAGTACTTC.